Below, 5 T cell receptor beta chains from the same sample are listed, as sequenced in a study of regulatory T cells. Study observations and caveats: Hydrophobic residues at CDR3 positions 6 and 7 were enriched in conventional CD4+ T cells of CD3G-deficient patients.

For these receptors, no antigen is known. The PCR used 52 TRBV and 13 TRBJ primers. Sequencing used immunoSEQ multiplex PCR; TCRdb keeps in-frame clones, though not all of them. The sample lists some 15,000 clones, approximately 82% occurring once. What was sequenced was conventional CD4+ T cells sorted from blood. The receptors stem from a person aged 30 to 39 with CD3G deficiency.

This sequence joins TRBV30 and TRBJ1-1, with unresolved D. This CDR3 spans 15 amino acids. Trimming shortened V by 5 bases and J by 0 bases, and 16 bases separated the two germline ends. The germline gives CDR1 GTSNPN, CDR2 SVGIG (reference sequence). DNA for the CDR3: TGTGCCTGGGGCCGGGCGGCTCATTTGAACACTGAAGCTTTCTTT. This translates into CAWGRAAHLNTEAFF. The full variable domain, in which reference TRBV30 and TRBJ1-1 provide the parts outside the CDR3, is SQTIHQWPATLVQPVGSPLSLECTVEGTSNPNLYWYRQAAGRGLQLLFYSVGIGQISSEVPQNLSASRPQDRQFILSSKKLLLSDSGFYLCAWGRAAHLNTEAFFGQGTRLTVV.

The chain's CDR3 is CASKQGAGANVLTF. The DNA for the CDR3 is TGTGCCAGCAAGCAGGGGGCTGGGGCCAACGTCCTGACTTTC. The chain employs TRBV27 and TRBJ2-6; TRBD1 matches 7 bases. The V gene's germline CDR1 is MNHEY and CDR2 SMNVEV (reference sequence). V shed 7 bases and J 2 bases; nucleotides not matched to a gene: 2. This CDR3 region has 14 residues.

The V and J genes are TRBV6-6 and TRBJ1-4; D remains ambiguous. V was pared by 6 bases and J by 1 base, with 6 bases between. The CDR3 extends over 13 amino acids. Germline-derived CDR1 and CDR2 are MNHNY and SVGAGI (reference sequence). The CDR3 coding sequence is TGTGCCAGCAGGGGGATAACTAATGAAAAACTGTTTTTT. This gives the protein CASRGITNEKLFF.

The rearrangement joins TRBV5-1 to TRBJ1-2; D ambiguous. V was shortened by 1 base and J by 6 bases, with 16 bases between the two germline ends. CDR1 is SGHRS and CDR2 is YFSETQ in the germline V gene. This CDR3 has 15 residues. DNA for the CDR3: TGCGCCAGCAGCTTGCACGGGCAGGATGAGGATGGCTACACCTTC. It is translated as CASSLHGQDEDGYTF.

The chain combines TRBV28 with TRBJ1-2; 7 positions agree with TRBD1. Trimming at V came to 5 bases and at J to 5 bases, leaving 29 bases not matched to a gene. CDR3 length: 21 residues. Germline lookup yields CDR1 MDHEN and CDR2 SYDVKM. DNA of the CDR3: TGTGCCAGCAGTCCAAACAGGGGTAAATTCAATAACGGTCGAATCCAATATGGCTACACCTTC. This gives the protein CASSPNRGKFNNGRIQYGYTF.